This TCR beta chain was captured in a study of PD-1 blockade in classical Hodgkin lymphoma. Overall study context: Patients were treated with nivolumab at 3 mg/kg, and this was given intravenously every 2 weeks.

The table came from immunoSEQ multiplex PCR; TCRdb's copy has only in-frame clones and leaves some out. Of tens of thousands of clones in the sample, about 88% are singletons; the top ten hold 0.4% to 0.45%. Whole-study results and caveats: The study found complete responders had baseline diversity similar to newly diagnosed patients.

The V end lost 2 bases, the J end lost 1 base, and 6 bases lay between the germline ends. This CDR3 contains 14 residues. CDR1 is MDHEN and CDR2 is SYDVKM in the germline V gene. Concerning this clone itself: What it binds is unknown.

As to time point: cycle 4 day 1 (C4D1), after six to seven weeks of nivolumab. All patients relapsed after autologous stem cell transplantation, and brentuximab vedotin exposure varied. Isolation of CD4+ T cells from thawed PBMCs was performed by magnetic negative selection. The receptor was derived from a human donor with classical Hodgkin lymphoma. This material consisted of CD4+ T cells from blood, taken before the fourth cycle of nivolumab. The chain combines TRBV28 with TRBJ1-5; D gene ambiguous. CDR3 region: CASSLSVSNQPQHF. CDR3 in DNA: TGTGCCAGCAGTTTAAGTGTAAGCAATCAGCCCCAGCATTTT.